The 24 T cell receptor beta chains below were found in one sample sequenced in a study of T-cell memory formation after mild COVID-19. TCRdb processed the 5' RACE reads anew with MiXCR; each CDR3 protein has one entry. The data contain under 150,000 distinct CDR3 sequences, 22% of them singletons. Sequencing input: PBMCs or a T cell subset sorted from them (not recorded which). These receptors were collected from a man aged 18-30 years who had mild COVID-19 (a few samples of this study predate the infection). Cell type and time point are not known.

The chain's CDR3 is CASTRTIPGELFF. The CDR3, as DNA: TGTGCCAGCACTAGGACTATCCCCGGGGAGCTGTTTTTT. This chain uses TRBV6-6 with TRBJ2-2; D may be TRBD2 (6 bases). Trimming removed 7 bases at V and 6 bases at J, with 12 bases between. Germline lookup yields CDR1 MNHNY and CDR2 SVGAGI (reference sequence). This CDR3 comprises 13 residues.

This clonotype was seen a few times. The CDR3 protein is CSASRTRGAGQPQHF. The DNA for the CDR3 is TGCAGTGCTAGCCGGACGCGAGGGGCTGGGCAGCCCCAGCATTTT. J is TRBJ1-5 and V is TRBV20-1, with TRBD1 as a possible D gene (5 bases). The CDR3 extends over 15 amino acids. Germline assignment: CDR1 DFQATT and CDR2 SNEGSKA (reference sequence). The ends were cut back, 3 bases at V and 7 bases at J, with 19 bases in the middle.

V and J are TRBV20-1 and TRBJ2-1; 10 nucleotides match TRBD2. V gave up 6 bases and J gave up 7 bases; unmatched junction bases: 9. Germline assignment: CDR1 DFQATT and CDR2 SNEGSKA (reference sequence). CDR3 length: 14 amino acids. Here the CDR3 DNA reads TGCAGTGCAATCCCCAGCGGGGGGGCAAATGAGCAGTTCTTC. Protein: CSAIPSGGANEQFF.

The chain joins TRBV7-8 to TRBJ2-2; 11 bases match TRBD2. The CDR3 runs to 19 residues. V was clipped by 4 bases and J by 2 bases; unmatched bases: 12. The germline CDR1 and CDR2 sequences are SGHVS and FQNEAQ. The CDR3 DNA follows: TGTGCCAGCAGCTCACTAGCGGGGGATCCAATGATCAACACCGGGGAGCTGTTTTTT. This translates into CASSSLAGDPMINTGELFF.

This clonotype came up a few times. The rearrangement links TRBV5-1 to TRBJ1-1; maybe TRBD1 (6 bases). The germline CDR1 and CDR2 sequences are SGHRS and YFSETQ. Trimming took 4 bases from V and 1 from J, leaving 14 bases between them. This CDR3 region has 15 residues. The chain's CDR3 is CASSTRDIPNTEAFF. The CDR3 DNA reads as TGCGCCAGCAGCACGCGGGACATCCCGAACACTGAAGCTTTCTTT.

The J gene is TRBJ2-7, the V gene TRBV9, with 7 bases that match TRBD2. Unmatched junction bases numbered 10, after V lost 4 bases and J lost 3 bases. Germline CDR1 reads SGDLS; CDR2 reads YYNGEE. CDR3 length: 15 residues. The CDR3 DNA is TGTGCCAGCAGCCCTGGCGACGGGGAGGGCTACGAGCAGTACTTC. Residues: CASSPGDGEGYEQYF.

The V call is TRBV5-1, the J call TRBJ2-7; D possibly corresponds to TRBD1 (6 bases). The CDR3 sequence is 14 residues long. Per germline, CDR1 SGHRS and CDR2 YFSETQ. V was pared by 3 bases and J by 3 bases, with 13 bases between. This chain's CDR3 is CASSSGGGDYEQYV. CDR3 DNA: TGCGCCAGCAGCTCCGGTGGGGGCGACTACGAGCAGTACGTC.

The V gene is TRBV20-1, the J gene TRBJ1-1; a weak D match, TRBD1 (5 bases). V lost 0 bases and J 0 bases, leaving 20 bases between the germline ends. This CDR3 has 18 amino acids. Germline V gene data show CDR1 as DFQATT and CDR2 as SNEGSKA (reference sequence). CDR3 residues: CSARDRAGVWPLNTEAFF. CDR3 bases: TGCAGTGCTAGAGATAGGGCGGGGGTCTGGCCACTGAACACTGAAGCTTTCTTT.

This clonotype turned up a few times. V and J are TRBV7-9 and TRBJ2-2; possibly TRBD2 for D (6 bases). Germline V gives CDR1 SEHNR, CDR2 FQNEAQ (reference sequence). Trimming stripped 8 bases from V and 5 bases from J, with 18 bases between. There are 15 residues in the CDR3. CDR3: CASLTAGRATGELFF. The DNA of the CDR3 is TGTGCCAGCCTCACCGCGGGAAGGGCGACCGGGGAGCTGTTTTTT. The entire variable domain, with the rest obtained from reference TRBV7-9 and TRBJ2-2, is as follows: DTGVSQNPRHKITKRGQNVTFRCDPISEHNRLYWYRQTLGQGPEFLTYFQNEAQLEKSRLLSDRFSAERPKGSFSTLEIQRTEQGDSAMYLCASLTAGRATGELFFGEGSRLTVL.

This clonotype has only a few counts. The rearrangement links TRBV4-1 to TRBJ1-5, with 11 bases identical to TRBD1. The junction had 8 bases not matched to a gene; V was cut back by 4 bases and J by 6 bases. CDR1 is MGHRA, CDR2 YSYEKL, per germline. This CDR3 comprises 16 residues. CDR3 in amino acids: CASSLVPGQGGQPQHF. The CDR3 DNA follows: TGCGCCAGCAGCCTTGTACCGGGACAGGGGGGTCAGCCCCAGCATTTT.

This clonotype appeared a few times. The CDR3 sequence: CASSPAADPTDTQYF. CDR3 DNA: TGTGCCAGCAGCCCGGCGGCGGATCCTACAGATACGCAGTATTTT. The chain combines TRBV5-6 with TRBJ2-3; D is undetermined. The CDR3 totals 15 residues. V was trimmed by 4 bases and J by 3 bases, leaving 15 bases between them. Germline assignment: CDR1 SGHDT and CDR2 YYEEEE.

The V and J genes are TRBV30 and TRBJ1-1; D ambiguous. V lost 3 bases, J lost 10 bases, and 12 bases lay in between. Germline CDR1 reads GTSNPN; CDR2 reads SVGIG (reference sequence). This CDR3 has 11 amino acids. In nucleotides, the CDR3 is TGTGCCTGGAGCCTGACTCAAGGAGCTTTCTTT. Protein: CAWSLTQGAFF.

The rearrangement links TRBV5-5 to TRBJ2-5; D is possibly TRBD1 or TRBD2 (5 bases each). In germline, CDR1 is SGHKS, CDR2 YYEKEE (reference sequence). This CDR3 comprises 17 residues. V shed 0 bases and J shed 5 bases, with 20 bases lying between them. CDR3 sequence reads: CASSLGWHVPEGETQYF. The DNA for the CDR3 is TGTGCCAGCAGCTTGGGGTGGCACGTCCCAGAGGGGGAGACCCAGTACTTC.

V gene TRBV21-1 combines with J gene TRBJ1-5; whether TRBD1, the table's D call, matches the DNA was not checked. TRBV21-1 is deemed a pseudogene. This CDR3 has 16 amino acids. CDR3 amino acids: CASSKTRGVPNQPQHF. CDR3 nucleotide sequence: TGTGCCAGCAGCAAAACGCGGGGGGTACCCAATCAGCCCCAGCATTTT.

CDR3 coding DNA: TGTGCCAGCAGCTTAACGGGCTACGAGCAGTACGTC. This codes for CASSLTGYEQYV. This chain uses TRBV5-5 with TRBJ2-7; D not certain. Trimming shortened V by 2 bases and J by 3 bases, and 6 bases separated the two germline ends. The CDR3 covers 12 residues. CDR1 is SGHKS, CDR2 YYEKEE, per germline (reference sequence).

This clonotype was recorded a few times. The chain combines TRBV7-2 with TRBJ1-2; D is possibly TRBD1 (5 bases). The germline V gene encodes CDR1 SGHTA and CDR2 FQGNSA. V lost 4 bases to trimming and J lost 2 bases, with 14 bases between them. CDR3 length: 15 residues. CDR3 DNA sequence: TGTGCCAGCAGCTCGTCGGGGGGACCCAACTATGGCTACACCTTC. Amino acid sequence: CASSSSGGPNYGYTF.

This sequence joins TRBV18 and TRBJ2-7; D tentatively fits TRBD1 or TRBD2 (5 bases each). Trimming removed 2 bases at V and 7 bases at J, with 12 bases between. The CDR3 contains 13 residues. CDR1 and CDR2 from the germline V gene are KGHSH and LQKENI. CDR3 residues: CASSPSGGAEQYF. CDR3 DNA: TGTGCCAGCTCACCAAGTGGGGGAGCGGAGCAGTACTTC.

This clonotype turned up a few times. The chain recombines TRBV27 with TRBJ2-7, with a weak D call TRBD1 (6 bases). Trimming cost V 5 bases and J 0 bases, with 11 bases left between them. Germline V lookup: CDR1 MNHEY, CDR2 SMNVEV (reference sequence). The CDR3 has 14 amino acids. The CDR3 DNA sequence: TGTGCCAGCAGTCCACGGGACATCTCCTACGAGCAGTACTTC. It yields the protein CASSPRDISYEQYF.

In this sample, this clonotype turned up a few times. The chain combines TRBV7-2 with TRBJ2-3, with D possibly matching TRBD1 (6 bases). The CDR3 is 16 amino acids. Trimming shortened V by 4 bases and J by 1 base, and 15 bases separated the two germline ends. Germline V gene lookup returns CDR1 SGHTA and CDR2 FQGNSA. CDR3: CASSWSLRGRTDTQYF. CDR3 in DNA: TGTGCCAGCAGCTGGAGCCTCAGGGGCCGCACAGATACGCAGTATTTT.

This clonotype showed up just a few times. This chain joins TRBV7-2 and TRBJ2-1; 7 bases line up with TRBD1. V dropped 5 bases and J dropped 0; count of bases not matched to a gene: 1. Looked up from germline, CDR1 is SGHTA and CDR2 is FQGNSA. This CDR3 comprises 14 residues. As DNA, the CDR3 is TGTGCCAGCAGCGGGACAGCCTCCTACAATGAGCAGTTCTTC. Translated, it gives CASSGTASYNEQFF.

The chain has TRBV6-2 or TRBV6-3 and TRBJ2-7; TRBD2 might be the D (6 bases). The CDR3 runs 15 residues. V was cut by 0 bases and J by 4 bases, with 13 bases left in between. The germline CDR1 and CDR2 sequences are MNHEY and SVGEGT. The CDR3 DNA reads TGTGCCAGCAGTTACTCGGCTAGCGCTAAGTACGAGCAGTACGTC. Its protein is CASSYSASAKYEQYV.

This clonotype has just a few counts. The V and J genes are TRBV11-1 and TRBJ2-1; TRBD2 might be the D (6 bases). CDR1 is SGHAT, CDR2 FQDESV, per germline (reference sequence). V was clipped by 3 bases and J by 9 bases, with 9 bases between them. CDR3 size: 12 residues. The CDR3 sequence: CASSLGTREQFF. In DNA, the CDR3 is TGTGCCAGCAGCTTGGGGACTCGTGAGCAGTTCTTC.

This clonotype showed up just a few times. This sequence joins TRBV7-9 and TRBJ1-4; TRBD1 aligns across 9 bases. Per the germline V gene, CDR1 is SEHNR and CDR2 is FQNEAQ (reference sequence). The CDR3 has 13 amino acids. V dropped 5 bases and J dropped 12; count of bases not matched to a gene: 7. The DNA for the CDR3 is TGTGCCAGCAGCACCGGGACAGGGAAGGAACTGTTTTTT. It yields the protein CASSTGTGKELFF.

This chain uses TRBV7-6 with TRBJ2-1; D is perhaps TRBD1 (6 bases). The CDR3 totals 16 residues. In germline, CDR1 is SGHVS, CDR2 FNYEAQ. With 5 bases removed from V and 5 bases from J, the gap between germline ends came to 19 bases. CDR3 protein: CASSRTGWAPNNEQFF. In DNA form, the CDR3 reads TGTGCCAGCAGCAGAACAGGGTGGGCCCCCAACAATGAGCAGTTCTTC.